This T cell receptor (beta chain) was captured in a study of OX40 agonist ivuxolimab in advanced cancers. Per germline, CDR1 MNHGY and CDR2 SVAAGI. V lost 0 bases, J lost 8 bases, and 17 bases lay in between. The CDR3 runs to 16 residues. The method was immunoSEQ multiplex PCR; TCRdb's version includes in-frame clones alone and lacks a portion of them. The sample contains 82,000 or so clones, more than 80% of which appear only once. The chain links TRBV6-9 to TRBJ2-1; either TRBD1 or TRBD2 may supply D (5 bases each). The source is an adult with an advanced solid tumor such as melanoma, head and neck, liver or kidney cancer. The material sequenced was CD4+ or CD8+ T cells sorted from blood, taken in a trial of the OX40 agonist ivuxolimab. The DNA for the CDR3 is TGTGCCAGCAGTTATTCGAATCGGGACCACCGGGATGAGCAGTTCTTC. It is translated as CASSYSNRDHRDEQFF.